This entry lists 9 T cell receptor beta chains sequenced from one sample in a study of blood T cells in healthy people across ages. For the second PCR, which ran for roughly 7 to 11 cycles, a sample-barcoded 5' primer and a J-beta primer mix were used. From the 5' RACE reads, TCRdb called clonotypes with MiXCR, one entry per CDR3 protein. This sample yields over 700,000 distinct CDR3 sequences, of which 53% are seen a single time; about 42% belongs to the top ten. Input material: blood. The receptors derive from a man older than 75 in good health.

The table lists this clonotype with a count of one. The chain carries TRBV7-2 and TRBJ2-4; D perhaps matches TRBD2 (6 bases). The J call could be wrong; TRBJ2-7 is a better fit for the DNA end. The CDR3 is made up of 15 amino acids. Looked up from germline, CDR1 is SGHTA and CDR2 is FQGNSA. The CDR3 bases are TGTGCCAGCAGCCCTGGACTCGGGGGTTTGTACGAGCAGTACTTC. It encodes CASSPGLGGLYEQYF.

This clonotype occurred a few times. The chain employs TRBV20-1 and TRBJ2-7; 8 bases align to TRBD2. Germline V gene data show CDR1 as DFQATT and CDR2 as SNEGSKA (reference sequence). The CDR3 has 15 residues. J was trimmed by 3 bases and V by 3 bases; bases with no gene match: 10. Here the CDR3 DNA reads TGCAGTGCTAGGATGTTACGGGAGGGAGTCTACGAGCAGTACTTC. It codes for CSARMLREGVYEQYF.

The rearrangement joins TRBV18 to TRBJ2-1, with 10 positions matching TRBD2. The junction had 6 bases not matched to a gene; V was cut back by 5 bases and J by 8 bases. CDR1 is KGHSH, CDR2 LQKENI, per germline. There are 14 residues in the CDR3. In DNA form, the CDR3 reads TGTGCCAGCTCAGCTAGCGGGAGACCCCATGAGCAGTTCTTC. Protein sequence: CASSASGRPHEQFF.

The chain links TRBV6-6 to TRBJ2-7; D is unresolved. V was trimmed by 8 bases and J by 4 bases, leaving 9 bases between them. This CDR3 is 11 amino acids long. The V gene's germline CDR1 is MNHNY and CDR2 SVGAGI (reference sequence). This CDR3 is CASAARYEQYF. The CDR3 DNA is TGTGCCAGCGCTGCACGATACGAGCAGTACTTC.

The chain couples TRBV6-4 to TRBJ2-3; possible D gene TRBD1, 6 bases. The CDR3 runs 13 residues. V lost 8 bases and J lost 8, with 17 bases in between. CDR1 MRHNA and CDR2 SNTAGT come from the germline V gene. The CDR3 spells CASGQNKGSTQYF. The CDR3 coding sequence is TGTGCCAGCGGACAGAACAAGGGGAGTACGCAGTATTTT.

This chain joins TRBV27 and TRBJ2-5; 13 bases agree with TRBD2. Trimming removed 1 base from V and 5 bases from J; junction bases left unmatched: 10. The CDR3 runs to 18 residues. Germline V CDR1 and CDR2: MNHEY, SMNVEV (reference sequence). CDR3 sequence: CASSLFGLAGVRGETQYF. The CDR3 nucleotides read TGTGCCAGCAGTTTATTCGGACTAGCGGGAGTAAGGGGGGAGACCCAGTACTTC.

Comment on this clonotype: The CDR3 end shows no conserved phenylalanine or tryptophan, and so a read error is likely. The chain couples TRBV7-2 to TRBJ2-1; TRBD2 is a possible D gene (6 bases). V gave up 6 bases and J gave up 4 bases, with 16 bases separating them. From germline, CDR1 is SGHTA and CDR2 FQGNSA. CDR3 length equals 15 residues. The CDR3 sequence is CASRVGGGGYNEQFI. DNA for the CDR3: TGTGCCAGCAGGGTCGGGGGAGGAGGGTACAATGAGCAGTTCATC.

In this sample, this clonotype turned up a few times. The V gene is TRBV29-1, the J gene TRBJ2-5, with D perhaps TRBD2 (5 bases). The tail of the sequence fits TRBJ2-7 better, so the J call may be wrong. Germline CDR1 SQVTM, CDR2 ANQGSEA. The CDR3 sequence is 13 residues long. This chain's CDR3 is CSVTSKTGYEQYF. CDR3 sequence (DNA): TGCAGCGTCACATCAAAAACGGGGTACGAGCAGTACTTC.

The chain carries TRBV5-6 and TRBJ2-1; 11 bases are a match to TRBD2. The CDR3 spans 17 residues. Germline CDR1 SGHDT, CDR2 YYEEEE. Losses at the gene ends were 4 bases for V and 0 bases for J; bases not matched to a gene: 6. Written as DNA, the CDR3 is TGTGCCAGCAGCCCAACCACTAGCGGGAGCTCCTACAATGAGCAGTTCTTC. Amino acid sequence: CASSPTTSGSSYNEQFF.